The rows below give T cell receptor beta chains drawn from one sample of a study of cytomegalovirus exposure and HLA in healthy donors. Generated by immunoSEQ multiplex PCR, the TCRdb table keeps only in-frame clones and is missing some. This sample has fewer than 100,000 clones, with roughly 90% found just once. The material sequenced was PBMCs. All receptors derive from a man in his thirties or forties in good health and CMV-seronegative. The CDR3 runs from the conserved cysteine through the conserved F or W. A D gene is named only where the DNA matches it firmly. Some rows mark clone size as missing; the rest say once, few, many or name a class of expanded clone.

j_call d_call cdr3_length clone_size v_call cdr3_nt cdr3_aa
TRBJ2-1 NA 14 NA TRBV11-3 TGTGCCAGCAGCTTTGGACGGGGGTACAATGAGCAGTTCTTC CASSFGRGYNEQFF
TRBJ2-1 NA 14 NA TRBV7-7 TGTGCTAGCAGCGAGGGTGCCGGTTACAATGAGCAGTTCTTC CASSEGAGYNEQFF
TRBJ1-6 NA 15 NA TRBV10-3 TGTGCCATCAGTGAGTCCGACAGGTCCAATTCACCCCTCCACTTT CAISESDRSNSPLHF
TRBJ2-7 TRBD2 16 NA TRBV2 TGTGCCAGCAGTGGAGGGCGCGGGACTAGATACTACGAGCAGTACTTC CASSGGRGTRYYEQYF
TRBJ2-2 NA 14 NA TRBV7-7 TGTGCTAGCAGCTTAGTTCGGGACACCGGGGAGCTGTTTTTT CASSLVRDTGELFF
TRBJ2-1 NA 15 NA TRBV7-9 TGTGCCAGCAGCTTAGAATATCAGAGGGTCAATGAGCAGTTCTTC CASSLEYQRVNEQFF
TRBJ2-2 NA 15 NA TRBV19 TGTGCCAGTAGTATAGCCACAGCCGGCACCGGGGAGCTGTTTTTT CASSIATAGTGELFF
TRBJ2-3 TRBD2 15 NA TRBV27 TGTGCCAGCAGTTTTAGCGGGGCTAGCACAGATACGCAGTATTTT CASSFSGASTDTQYF
TRBJ1-3 NA 16 NA TRBV2 TGTGCCAGCAGCCCGAGGAGGGGGGGCACTGGAAACACCATATATTTT CASSPRRGGTGNTIYF
TRBJ2-1 TRBD2 14 once TRBV27 TGTGCCAGCAGTTTTGGGACTAGCGGTCATATGCAGTTCTTC CASSFGTSGHMQFF
TRBJ1-3 TRBD1 14 NA TRBV6-5 TGTGCCAGCAGTTACGGGGACAGCGGAAACACCATATATTTT CASSYGDSGNTIYF